What follows is one TCR beta chain and its context. The V gene lost 4 bases and the J gene lost 0 bases, with 10 bases spanning the gap. Germline V gives CDR1 SQVTM, CDR2 ANQGSEA. The CDR3 sequence is 14 residues long. This record belongs to a study of blood T cells in healthy people across ages. A sample-barcoded 5' primer and a J-beta primer mix were used in a second PCR of roughly 7 to 11 cycles. TCRdb processed the 5' RACE reads anew with MiXCR; each CDR3 protein has one entry. Of about 1.4 million distinct CDR3 sequences listed, 45% to 70% are singletons. Healthy Caucasians from Russia aged about 6 to 90 served as donors. For every donor, a draw yielded about 10 milliliters of peripheral blood. Per sample, at least 6 micrograms of total RNA were extracted.

The sequencing input was blood. This TCR derives from a man aged 18 to 29 in good health. The chain carries TRBV29-1 and TRBJ2-1; D possibly corresponds to TRBD2 (5 bases). CDR3 residues: CSVVTGSSYNEQFF. CDR3 DNA sequence: TGCAGCGTTGTTACGGGGAGCTCCTACAATGAGCAGTTCTTC.